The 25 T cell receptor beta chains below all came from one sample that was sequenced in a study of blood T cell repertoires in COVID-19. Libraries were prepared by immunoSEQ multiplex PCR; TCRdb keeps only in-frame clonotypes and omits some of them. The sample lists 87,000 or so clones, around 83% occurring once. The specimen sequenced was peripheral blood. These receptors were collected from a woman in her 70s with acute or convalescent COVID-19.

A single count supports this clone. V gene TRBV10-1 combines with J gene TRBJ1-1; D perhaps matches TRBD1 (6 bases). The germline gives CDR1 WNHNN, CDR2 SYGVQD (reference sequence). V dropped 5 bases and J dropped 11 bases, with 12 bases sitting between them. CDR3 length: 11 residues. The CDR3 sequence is CASSSGTKAFF. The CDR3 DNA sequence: TGCGCCAGCAGTTCCGGGACAAAGGCTTTCTTT.

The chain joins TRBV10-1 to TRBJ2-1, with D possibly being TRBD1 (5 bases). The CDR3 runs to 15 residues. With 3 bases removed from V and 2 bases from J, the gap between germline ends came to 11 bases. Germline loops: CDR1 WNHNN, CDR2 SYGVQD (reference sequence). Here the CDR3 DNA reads TGCGCCAGCAGTGATGGGCAGGGCACCTACAATGAGCAGTTCTTC. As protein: CASSDGQGTYNEQFF.

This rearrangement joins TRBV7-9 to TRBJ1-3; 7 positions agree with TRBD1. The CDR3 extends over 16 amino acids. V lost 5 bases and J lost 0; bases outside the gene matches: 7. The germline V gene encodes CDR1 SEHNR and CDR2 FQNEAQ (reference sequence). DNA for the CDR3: TGTGCCAGCAGCGGCTCCGGGACAGTCTCTGGAAACACCATATATTTT. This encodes CASSGSGTVSGNTIYF.

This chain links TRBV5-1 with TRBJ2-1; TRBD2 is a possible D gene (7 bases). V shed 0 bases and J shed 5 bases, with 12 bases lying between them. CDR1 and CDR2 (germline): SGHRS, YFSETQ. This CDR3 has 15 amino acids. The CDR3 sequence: CASSLVAGAHNEQFF. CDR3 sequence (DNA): TGCGCCAGCAGCTTGGTGGCGGGGGCCCACAATGAGCAGTTCTTC.

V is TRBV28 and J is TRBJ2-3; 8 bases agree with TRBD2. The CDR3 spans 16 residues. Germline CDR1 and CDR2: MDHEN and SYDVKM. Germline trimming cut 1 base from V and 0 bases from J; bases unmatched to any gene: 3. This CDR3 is CASSLSRGASTDTQYF. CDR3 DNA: TGTGCCAGCAGTTTATCGCGGGGGGCTAGCACAGATACGCAGTATTTT.

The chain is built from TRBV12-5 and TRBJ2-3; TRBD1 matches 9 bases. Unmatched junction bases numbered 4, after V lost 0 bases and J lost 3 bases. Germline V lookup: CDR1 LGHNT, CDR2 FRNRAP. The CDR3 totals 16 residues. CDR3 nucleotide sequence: TGTGCTAGTGGTTTGGTACTGGGACAGGGAACAGATACGCAGTATTTT. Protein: CASGLVLGQGTDTQYF.

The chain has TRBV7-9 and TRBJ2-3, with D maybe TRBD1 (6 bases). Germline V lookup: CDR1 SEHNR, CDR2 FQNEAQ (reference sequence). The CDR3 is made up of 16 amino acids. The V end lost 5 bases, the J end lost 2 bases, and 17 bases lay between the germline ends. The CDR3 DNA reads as TGTGCCAGCAGCGTTACTTGGACAGAGTACACAGATACGCAGTATTTT. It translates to CASSVTWTEYTDTQYF.

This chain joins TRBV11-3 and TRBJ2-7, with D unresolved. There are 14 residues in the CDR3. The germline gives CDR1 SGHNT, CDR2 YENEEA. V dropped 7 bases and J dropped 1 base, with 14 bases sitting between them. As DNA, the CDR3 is TGTGCCAGCAAGCCTGAGACAAATTCCTACGAGCAGTACTTC. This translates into CASKPETNSYEQYF.

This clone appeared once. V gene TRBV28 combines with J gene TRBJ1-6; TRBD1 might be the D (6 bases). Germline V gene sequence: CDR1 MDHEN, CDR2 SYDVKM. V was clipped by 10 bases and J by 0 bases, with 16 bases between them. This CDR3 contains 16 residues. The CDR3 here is CAIKGHSISYNSPLHF. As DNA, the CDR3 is TGTGCCATCAAGGGACACTCTATCTCCTATAATTCACCCCTCCACTTT.

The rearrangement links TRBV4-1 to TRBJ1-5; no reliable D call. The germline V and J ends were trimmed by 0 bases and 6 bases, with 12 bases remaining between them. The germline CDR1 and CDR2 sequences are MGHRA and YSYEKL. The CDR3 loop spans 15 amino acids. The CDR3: CASSQDTTFSQPQHF. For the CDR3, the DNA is TGCGCCAGCAGCCAAGATACGACTTTCAGTCAGCCCCAGCATTTT.

The CDR3 region is CASSFRTSGGLDNEQFF. CDR3 coding DNA: TGTGCCAGCAGCTTTAGGACTAGCGGGGGACTCGACAATGAGCAGTTCTTC. The V call is TRBV3-1 (or the pseudogene TRBV3-2), the J call TRBJ2-1; 13 bases align to TRBD2. The germline V gene has CDR1 LGHDT and CDR2 YNNKEL (reference sequence). With 5 bases clipped from V and 5 bases from J, the junction kept 9 bases outside the gene matches. This CDR3 comprises 17 residues.

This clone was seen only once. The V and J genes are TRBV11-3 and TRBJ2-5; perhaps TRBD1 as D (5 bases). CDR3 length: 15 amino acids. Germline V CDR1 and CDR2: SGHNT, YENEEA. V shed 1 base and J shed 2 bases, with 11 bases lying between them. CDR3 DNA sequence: TGTGCCAGCAGCTTAGGGGCAGGGCTGCAAGAGACCCAGTACTTC. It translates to CASSLGAGLQETQYF.

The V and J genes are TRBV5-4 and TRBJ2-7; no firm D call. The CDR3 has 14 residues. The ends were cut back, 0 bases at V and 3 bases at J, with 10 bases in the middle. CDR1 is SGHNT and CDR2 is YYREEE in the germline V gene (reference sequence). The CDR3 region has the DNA TGTGCCAGCAGCTTGGGCGGATTGGTCTACGAGCAGTACTTC. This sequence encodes CASSLGGLVYEQYF.

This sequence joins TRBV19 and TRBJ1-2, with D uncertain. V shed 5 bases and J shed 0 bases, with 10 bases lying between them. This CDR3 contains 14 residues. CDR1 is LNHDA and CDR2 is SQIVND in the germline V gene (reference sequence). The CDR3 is CASSRGLTNYGYTF. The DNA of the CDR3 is TGTGCCAGTAGTCGAGGCCTCACTAACTATGGCTACACCTTC. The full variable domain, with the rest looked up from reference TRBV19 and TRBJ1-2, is DGGITQSPKYLFRKEGQNVTLSCEQNLNHDAMYWYRQDPGQGLRLIYYSQIVNDFQKGDIAEGYSVSREKKESFPLTVTSAQKNPTAFYLCASSRGLTNYGYTFGSGTRLTVV.

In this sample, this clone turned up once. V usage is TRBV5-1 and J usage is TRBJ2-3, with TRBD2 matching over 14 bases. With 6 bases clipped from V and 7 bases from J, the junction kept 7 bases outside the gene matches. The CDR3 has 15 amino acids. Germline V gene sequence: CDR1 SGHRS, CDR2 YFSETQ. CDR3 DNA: TGCGCCAGCACCCTGACTAGCGGGGGGGCAAATACGCAGTATTTT. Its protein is CASTLTSGGANTQYF.

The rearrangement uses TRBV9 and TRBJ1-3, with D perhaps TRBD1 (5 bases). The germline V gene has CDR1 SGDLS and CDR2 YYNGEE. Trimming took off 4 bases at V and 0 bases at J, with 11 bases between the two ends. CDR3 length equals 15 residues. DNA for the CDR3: TGTGCCAGCAGCACCCGGGGGACCTCTGGAAACACCATATATTTT. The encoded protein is CASSTRGTSGNTIYF.

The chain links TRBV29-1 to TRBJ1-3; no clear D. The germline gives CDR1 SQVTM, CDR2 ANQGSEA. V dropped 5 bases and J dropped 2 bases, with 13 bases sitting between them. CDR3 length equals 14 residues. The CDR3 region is CSVSSWEAGNTIYF. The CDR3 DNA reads TGCAGCGTTTCGAGTTGGGAGGCTGGAAACACCATATATTTT.

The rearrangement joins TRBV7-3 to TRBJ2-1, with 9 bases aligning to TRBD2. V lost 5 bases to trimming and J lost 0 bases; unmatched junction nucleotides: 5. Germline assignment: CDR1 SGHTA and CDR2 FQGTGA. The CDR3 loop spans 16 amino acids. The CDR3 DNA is TGTGCCAGCAGCATCAGCGGGGGGAGCTCCTACAATGAGCAGTTCTTC. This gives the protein CASSISGGSSYNEQFF.

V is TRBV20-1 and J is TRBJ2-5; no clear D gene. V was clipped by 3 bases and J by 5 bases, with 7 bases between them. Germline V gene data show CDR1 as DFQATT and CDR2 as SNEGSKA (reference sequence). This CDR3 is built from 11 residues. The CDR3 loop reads CSASTGETQYF. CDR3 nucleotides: TGCAGTGCTAGTACCGGGGAGACCCAGTACTTC.

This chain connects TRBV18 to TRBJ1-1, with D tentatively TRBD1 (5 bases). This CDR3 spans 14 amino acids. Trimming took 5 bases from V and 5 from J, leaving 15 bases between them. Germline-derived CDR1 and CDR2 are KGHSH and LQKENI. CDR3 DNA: TGTGCCAGCTCAGATTCTGGAGGGGTAACTGAAGCTTTCTTT. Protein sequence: CASSDSGGVTEAFF.

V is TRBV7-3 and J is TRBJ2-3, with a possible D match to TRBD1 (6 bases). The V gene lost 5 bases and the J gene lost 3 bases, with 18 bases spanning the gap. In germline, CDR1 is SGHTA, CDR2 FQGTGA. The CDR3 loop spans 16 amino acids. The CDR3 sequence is CASSLQGPGLTDTQYF. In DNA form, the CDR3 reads TGTGCCAGCAGCCTACAGGGTCCGGGCCTGACAGATACGCAGTATTTT.

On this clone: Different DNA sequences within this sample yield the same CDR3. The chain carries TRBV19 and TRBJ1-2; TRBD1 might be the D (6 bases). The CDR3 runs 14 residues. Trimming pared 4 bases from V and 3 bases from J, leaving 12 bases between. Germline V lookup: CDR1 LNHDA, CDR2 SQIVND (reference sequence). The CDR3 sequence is CASSSLTGYYGYTF. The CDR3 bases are TGTGCCAGTAGTAGCCTGACAGGATACTATGGCTACACCTTC. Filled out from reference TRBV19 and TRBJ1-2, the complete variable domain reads DGGITQSPKYLFRKEGQNVTLSCEQNLNHDAMYWYRQDPGQGLRLIYYSQIVNDFQKGDIAEGYSVSREKKESFPLTVTSAQKNPTAFYLCASSSLTGYYGYTFGSGTRLTVV.

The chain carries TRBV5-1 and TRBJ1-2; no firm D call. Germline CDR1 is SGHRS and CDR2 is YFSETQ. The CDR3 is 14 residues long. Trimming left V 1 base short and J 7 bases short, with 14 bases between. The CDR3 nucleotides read TGCGCCAGCAGCTTGTATGAGGGAGCGGCTGGCTACACCTTC. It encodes CASSLYEGAAGYTF.

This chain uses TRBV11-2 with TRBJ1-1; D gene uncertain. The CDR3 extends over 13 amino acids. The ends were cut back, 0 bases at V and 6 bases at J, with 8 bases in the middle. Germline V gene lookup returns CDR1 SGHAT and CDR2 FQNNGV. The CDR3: CASSLDRIPEAFF. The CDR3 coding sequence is TGTGCCAGCAGCTTAGACAGGATCCCTGAAGCTTTCTTT.

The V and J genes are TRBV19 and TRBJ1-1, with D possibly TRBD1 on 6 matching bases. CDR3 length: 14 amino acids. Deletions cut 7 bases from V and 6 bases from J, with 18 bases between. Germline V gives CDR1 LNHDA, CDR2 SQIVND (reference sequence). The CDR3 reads CASTFPGGRSEAFF. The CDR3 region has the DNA TGTGCCAGTACTTTCCCGGGGGGCAGGTCTGAAGCTTTCTTT.